This T cell receptor beta chain was observed in a study of blood T cell repertoires in COVID-19. Study context: COVID-19 samples, acute and convalescent, were from the United States, Italy and Spain. PBMCs, B-cell-depleted T cells, or T cells were the source of the cDNA or gDNA that made up the material.

In the original workflow: Cell counts per sample came from amplifying reference gene primers. Measured with immunoSEQ multiplex PCR; TCRdb has only the in-frame clones, and not every one. That table furnishes V, J and clone size, whereas the DNA furnished D and trimming. The top ten clones hold around 1.5% of a sample with about 180,000 clones, 87% of them seen once. The germline CDR1 and CDR2 sequences are SGHRS and YFSETQ. The CDR3 extends over 13 amino acids. Trimming cost V 0 bases and J 8 bases, with 11 bases left between them. The specimen sequenced was peripheral blood. The chain couples TRBV5-1 to TRBJ1-1; D unclear. This receptor was obtained from a woman in her forties or fifties with acute or convalescent COVID-19. The CDR3 region is CASSLDSLGEAFF. The CDR3 bases are TGCGCCAGCAGCTTGGACAGTCTCGGCGAAGCTTTCTTT.